Below, 25 T cell receptor beta chains from the same sample are listed, as sequenced in a study of T cells after posttransplantation cyclophosphamide. Assay used: immunoSEQ multiplex PCR; TCRdb lists only in-frame clones, some missing. Of some 54,000 clones in the sample, 94% are singletons; the top ten hold about 3%. Material for sequencing was PBMCs. These receptors were taken from a woman in her thirties in good health and a related stem cell transplant donor.

This clone came up once. The genes are TRBV7-2 and TRBJ2-3, with 11 bases matching TRBD2. The J segment lost 3 bases and the V segment lost 1 base, leaving 6 bases of the junction unmatched. Germline-derived CDR1 and CDR2 are SGHTA and FQGNSA. The CDR3 runs to 17 residues. This CDR3 is CASSLGDLAGGTDTQYF. As DNA, the CDR3 is TGTGCCAGCAGCTTAGGGGATTTAGCGGGGGGGACAGATACGCAGTATTTT.

V usage is TRBV7-9 and J usage is TRBJ2-7, with D perhaps TRBD1 (6 bases). Germline V gene sequence: CDR1 SEHNR, CDR2 FQNEAQ (reference sequence). CDR3 length: 16 amino acids. Between the trimmed V and J ends, which lost 4 bases and 2 bases, there was a span of 18 bases. The CDR3 spells CASSSLMTGATYEQYF. The CDR3 DNA reads TGTGCCAGCAGCTCACTGATGACAGGAGCAACCTACGAGCAGTACTTC.

In this sample, this clone turned up once. The J gene is TRBJ2-1, the V gene TRBV7-2; D not resolved. Germline V gene data show CDR1 as SGHTA and CDR2 as FQGNSA. V lost 5 bases to trimming and J lost 3 bases, with 8 bases between them. This CDR3 is built from 13 residues. CDR3 amino acids: CASSPQNYNEQFF. For the CDR3, the DNA is TGTGCCAGCAGCCCCCAGAACTACAATGAGCAGTTCTTC.

A few counts support this clone. A read error may produce the germline difference seen at one junction end. The genes are TRBV29-1 and TRBJ1-1; 7 nucleotides align to TRBD1. The CDR3 length is 9 residues. Germline V CDR1 and CDR2: SQVTM, ANQGSEA. The chain's CDR3 is CSVDTQGLF. The CDR3 DNA sequence: TGCAGCGTTGACACACAGGGGCTCTTT.

The rearrangement joins TRBV7-9 to TRBJ2-3, with 9 bases lining up with TRBD2. With V trimmed by 5 bases and J by 2 bases, 8 bases remained unmatched. CDR3 size: 16 residues. Germline lookup yields CDR1 SEHNR and CDR2 FQNEAQ (reference sequence). The CDR3 here is CASSVRGGGATDTQYF. The CDR3 nucleotides are TGTGCCAGCAGCGTCCGTGGCGGGGGGGCCACAGATACGCAGTATTTT.

This CDR3 reads CASSLSWTDTETQYF. The CDR3 DNA reads TGTGCCAGCAGCTTATCGTGGACAGATACAGAGACCCAGTACTTC. This chain uses TRBV7-2 with TRBJ2-5; possible D gene TRBD1, 6 bases. Germline-derived CDR1 and CDR2 are SGHTA and FQGNSA. CDR3 length: 15 residues. V lost 2 bases to trimming and J lost 4 bases, with 14 bases between them.

This chain connects TRBV28 to TRBJ2-5; perhaps TRBD2 as D (5 bases). The CDR3 sequence is 18 residues long. Germline values: CDR1 MDHEN, CDR2 SYDVKM. V was trimmed by 5 bases and J by 5 bases, leaving 27 bases between them. CDR3 region: CASSHHKGSPQIGETQYF. For the CDR3, the DNA is TGTGCCAGCAGTCATCACAAAGGGAGCCCCCAAATAGGCGAGACCCAGTACTTC.

The rearrangement links TRBV29-1 to TRBJ1-1; D not resolved. Germline lookup yields CDR1 SQVTM and CDR2 ANQGSEA. CDR3 length: 14 amino acids. Trimming took off 1 base at V and 1 base at J, with 10 bases between the two ends. The DNA for the CDR3 is TGCAGCGTTGAAGTAGCGGTTGGGAACACTGAAGCTTTCTTT. Translated: CSVEVAVGNTEAFF.

J is TRBJ2-5 and V is TRBV4-3; possibly TRBD1 for D (7 bases). The J call is doubtful: the DNA matches TRBJ2-7 better. The CDR3 is 14 residues long. In germline, CDR1 is LGHNA, CDR2 YSLEER. CDR3 in DNA: TGCGCCAGCAGCCGGCAGACAGGGAGGTACGAGCAGTACTTC. Amino acids: CASSRQTGRYEQYF.

The chain has TRBV6-5 and TRBJ1-1; a possible D gene is TRBD1 (5 bases). Per germline, CDR1 MNHEY and CDR2 SVGAGI. The CDR3 has 14 amino acids. V lost 2 bases and J 5 bases, leaving 12 bases between the germline ends. This CDR3 is CASSYARVGTEAFF. CDR3 in DNA: TGTGCCAGCAGTTACGCCAGGGTGGGGACTGAAGCTTTCTTT.

The V call is TRBV7-2, the J call TRBJ1-4; TRBD1 agrees at 10 bases. J was trimmed by 7 bases and V by 5 bases; bases with no gene match: 1. The CDR3 totals 13 residues. CDR1 is SGHTA, CDR2 FQGNSA, per germline. For the CDR3, the DNA is TGTGCCAGCAGCCGGGACAGGGGTGAAAAACTGTTTTTT. Translated, it gives CASSRDRGEKLFF. The full variable domain, completed using reference TRBV7-2 and TRBJ1-4, is GAGVSQSPSNKVTEKGKDVELRCDPISGHTALYWYRQSLGQGLEFLIYFQGNSAPDKSGLPSDRFSAERTGGSVSTLTIQRTQQEDSAVYLCASSRDRGEKLFFGSGTQLSVL.

The chain joins TRBV6-1 to TRBJ1-2; D unclear. The CDR3 covers 14 residues. Germline values: CDR1 MNHNS, CDR2 SASEGT. The ends were cut back, 3 bases at V and 2 bases at J, with 10 bases in the middle. The CDR3 bases are TGTGCCAGCAGTGAGGCAGGAGGGAACTATGGCTACACCTTC. It translates to CASSEAGGNYGYTF.

This chain connects TRBV7-9 to TRBJ1-2, with TRBD1 as a possible D gene (5 bases). V gave up 4 bases and J gave up 4 bases, with 10 bases separating them. CDR3 length: 13 amino acids. CDR1 is SEHNR and CDR2 is FQNEAQ in the germline V gene (reference sequence). The CDR3 nucleotides read TGTGCCAGCAGCTACCTGGACATCTATGGCTACACCTTC. This translates into CASSYLDIYGYTF. Filled out from reference TRBV7-9 and TRBJ1-2, the complete variable domain reads DTGVSQNPRHKITKRGQNVTFRCDPISEHNRLYWYRQTLGQGPEFLTYFQNEAQLEKSRLLSDRFSAERPKGSFSTLEIQRTEQGDSAMYLCASSYLDIYGYTFGSGTRLTVV.

The chain employs TRBV7-2 and TRBJ1-5; TRBD1 matches 7 bases. The germline V gene has CDR1 SGHTA and CDR2 FQGNSA. This CDR3 is 16 amino acids long. J lost 1 base, V lost 5 bases, and 8 bases had no gene match. The CDR3 DNA reads as TGTGCCAGCAGCGTAGACAGGGATTTAAGCAATCAGCCCCAGCATTTT. As protein: CASSVDRDLSNQPQHF. The full variable domain, with the rest looked up from reference TRBV7-2 and TRBJ1-5, is GAGVSQSPSNKVTEKGKDVELRCDPISGHTALYWYRQSLGQGLEFLIYFQGNSAPDKSGLPSDRFSAERTGGSVSTLTIQRTQQEDSAVYLCASSVDRDLSNQPQHFGDGTRLSIL.

This chain links TRBV7-7 with TRBJ1-1; D uncertain. The V and J ends lost 1 base and 1 base respectively, with 4 bases between them. Germline assignment: CDR1 SSHAT and CDR2 FNYEAQ (reference sequence). The CDR3 totals 13 residues. CDR3 region: CASSLDKNTEAFF. CDR3 DNA sequence: TGTGCCAGCAGCTTAGACAAGAACACTGAAGCTTTCTTT.

The chain joins TRBV5-1 to TRBJ1-2, with unresolved D. The CDR3 consists of 15 residues. The V end lost 4 bases, the J end lost 2 bases, and 15 bases lay between the germline ends. Germline V gives CDR1 SGHRS, CDR2 YFSETQ. CDR3 region: CASSPTYGMNYGYTF. The CDR3 nucleotides read TGCGCCAGCAGCCCGACGTACGGGATGAACTATGGCTACACCTTC.

The chain carries TRBV7-2 and TRBJ1-6; perhaps TRBD1 as D (5 bases). The CDR3 contains 15 residues. Looked up from germline, CDR1 is SGHTA and CDR2 is FQGNSA. V was clipped by 4 bases and J by 5 bases, with 12 bases between them. The CDR3 sequence is CASSSQGRDNSPLHF. The CDR3 DNA sequence: TGTGCCAGCAGCTCCCAGGGTCGCGATAATTCACCCCTCCACTTT.

The chain employs TRBV5-1 and TRBJ1-4; D is perhaps TRBD1 (6 bases). The CDR3 has 14 amino acids. Deletions cut 1 base from V and 8 bases from J, with 12 bases between. From germline, CDR1 is SGHRS and CDR2 YFSETQ. The CDR3 sequence: CASSLSRGHEKLFF. DNA for the CDR3: TGCGCCAGCAGCTTGTCCAGGGGCCACGAAAAACTGTTTTTT. Full variable domain (outside the CDR3, taken from reference TRBV5-1 and TRBJ1-4): KAGVTQTPRYLIKTRGQQVTLSCSPISGHRSVSWYQQTPGQGLQFLFEYFSETQRNKGNFPGRFSGRQFSNSRSEMNVSTLELGDSALYLCASSLSRGHEKLFFGSGTQLSVL.

CDR3 sequence: CASSSERHEQYF. As DNA, the CDR3 is TGTGCCAGCAGTTCTGAGCGGCACGAGCAGTACTTC. This chain uses TRBV7-9 with TRBJ2-7; a weak D match, TRBD2 (5 bases). Germline loops: CDR1 SEHNR, CDR2 FQNEAQ (reference sequence). Trimming pared 6 bases from V and 5 bases from J, leaving 11 bases between. CDR3 length: 12 amino acids.

The chain has TRBV5-1 and TRBJ1-1; TRBD1 is a possible D gene (6 bases). The CDR3 totals 15 residues. Between the trimmed V and J ends, which lost 3 bases and 5 bases, there was a span of 17 bases. Germline CDR1 SGHRS, CDR2 YFSETQ. CDR3 nucleotides: TGCGCCAGCAGCTACCAACAGGGATCCGGGACTGAAGCTTTCTTT. It translates to CASSYQQGSGTEAFF.

Comments on this clone: Germline is not matched at one junction end, which may reflect a read error. Written as DNA, the CDR3 is TGTGCCAGCAGTGACTCCTCTAATTCACCCCTCCACTTT. It yields the protein CASSDSSNSPLHF. The rearrangement joins TRBV6-4 to TRBJ1-6; D call uncertain. Germline CDR1 MRHNA, CDR2 SNTAGT. The CDR3 is 13 residues long.

This chain joins TRBV13 and TRBJ2-7; 14 bases align to TRBD2. The germline CDR1 and CDR2 sequences are PRHDT and FYEKMQ (reference sequence). Trimming at V came to 0 bases and at J to 2 bases, leaving 6 bases not matched to a gene. The CDR3 totals 18 residues. DNA for the CDR3: TGTGCCAGCAGCTTAGGGGGGGGACTAGCGGGGGCCCCCTACGAGCAGTACTTC. This sequence encodes CASSLGGGLAGAPYEQYF.

The rearrangement joins TRBV6-5 to TRBJ1-1; possible D gene TRBD1, 6 bases. Trimming removed 6 bases from V and 8 bases from J, with 13 bases in between. The CDR3 loop spans 12 amino acids. Germline values: CDR1 MNHEY, CDR2 SVGAGI. The CDR3 DNA is TGTGCCAGCAGGGCGGGGGGCCCCGAAGCTTTCTTT. Encoded protein: CASRAGGPEAFF.

CDR3 in amino acids: CASSQALGHRVQYF. The CDR3 DNA sequence: TGTGCCAGCAGCCAAGCGCTCGGTCACCGGGTTCAGTACTTC. The J gene is TRBJ2-4, the V gene TRBV7-2; D is unclear. CDR3 length: 14 residues. V lost 5 bases, J lost 11 bases, and 19 bases lay in between. CDR1 SGHTA and CDR2 FQGNSA come from the germline V gene.

The chain recombines TRBV19 with TRBJ1-5, with 8 bases aligning to TRBD1. The germline CDR1 and CDR2 sequences are LNHDA and SQIVND (reference sequence). V trimming: 7 bases; J trimming: 5 bases; junction bases outside the gene matches: 10. The CDR3 extends over 15 amino acids. The CDR3 region has the DNA TGTGCCAGTACCGTAGGACAGGGTCAGTATCAGCCCCAGCATTTT. Its protein is CASTVGQGQYQPQHF.